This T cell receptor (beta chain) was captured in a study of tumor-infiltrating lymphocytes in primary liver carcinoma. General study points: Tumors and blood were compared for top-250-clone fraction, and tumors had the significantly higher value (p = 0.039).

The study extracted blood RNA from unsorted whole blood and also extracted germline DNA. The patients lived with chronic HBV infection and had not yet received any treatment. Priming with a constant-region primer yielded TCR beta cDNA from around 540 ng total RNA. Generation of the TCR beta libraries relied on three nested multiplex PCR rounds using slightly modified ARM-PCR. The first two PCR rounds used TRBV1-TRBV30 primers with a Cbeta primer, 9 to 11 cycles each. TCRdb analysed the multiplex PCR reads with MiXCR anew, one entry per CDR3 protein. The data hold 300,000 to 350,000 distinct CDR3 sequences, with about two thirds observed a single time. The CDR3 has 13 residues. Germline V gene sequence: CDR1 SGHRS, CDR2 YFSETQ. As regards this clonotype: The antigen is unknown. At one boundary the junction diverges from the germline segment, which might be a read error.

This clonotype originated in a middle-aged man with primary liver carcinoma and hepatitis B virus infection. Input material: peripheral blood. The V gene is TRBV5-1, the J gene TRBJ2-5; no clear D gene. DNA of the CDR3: TGCGCCAACAGCCCCCGGCCCCAAGAGACCCAGTACTTC. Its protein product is CANSPRPQETQYF. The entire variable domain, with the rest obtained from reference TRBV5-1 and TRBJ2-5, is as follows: KAGVTQTPRYLIKTRGQQVTLSCSPISGHRSVSWYQQTPGQGLQFLFEYFSETQRNKGNFPGRFSGRQFSNSRSEMNVSTLELGDSALYLCANSPRPQETQYFGPGTRLLVL.